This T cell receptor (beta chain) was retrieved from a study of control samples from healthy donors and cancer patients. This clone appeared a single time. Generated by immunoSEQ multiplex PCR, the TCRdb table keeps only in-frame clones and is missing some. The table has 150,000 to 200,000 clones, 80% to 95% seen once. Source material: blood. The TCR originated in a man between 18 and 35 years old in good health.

The CDR3 is CASTPPTSTNEKLFF. CDR3 in DNA: TGTGCCAGCACCCCACCGACCTCAACTAATGAAAAACTGTTTTTT. This chain joins TRBV7-9 and TRBJ1-4; D is undetermined. Looked up from germline, CDR1 is SEHNR and CDR2 is FQNEAQ (reference sequence). The CDR3 runs 15 residues. With 7 bases removed from V and 0 bases from J, the gap between germline ends came to 12 bases. Full variable domain (rest looked up from reference TRBV7-9 and TRBJ1-4): DTGVSQNPRHKITKRGQNVTFRCDPISEHNRLYWYRQTLGQGPEFLTYFQNEAQLEKSRLLSDRFSAERPKGSFSTLEIQRTEQGDSAMYLCASTPPTSTNEKLFFGSGTQLSVL.